One and the same sample provided the 2 T cell receptor beta chains below, sequenced in a study of blood T cells in healthy people across ages. The second PCR ran 7 to 11 cycles with a sample-barcoded 5' primer and J-beta primers. MiXCR, run by TCRdb on the 5' RACE reads, gives a single entry per CDR3 protein. The sample lists 250,000 to 300,000 distinct CDR3 sequences, 27% occurring once. Sequenced input: blood. The receptor source for this set is a woman aged 70-85 years in good health.

This clonotype came up a few times. This chain uses TRBV5-5 with TRBJ1-1, with no clear D. Deletions cut 2 bases from V and 6 bases from J, with 14 bases between. Germline lookup yields CDR1 SGHKS and CDR2 YYEKEE (reference sequence). The CDR3 sequence is 14 residues long. The CDR3 bases are TGTGCCAGCAGCTTATCGGCGCGCCTCCCTGAAGCTTTCTTT. Translation gives CASSLSARLPEAFF.

This clonotype was observed many times. The chain carries TRBV7-2 and TRBJ2-1; 13 nucleotides agree with TRBD2. There are 16 residues in the CDR3. Per germline, CDR1 SGHTA and CDR2 FQGNSA. V trimming: 3 bases; J trimming: 7 bases; junction bases outside the gene matches: 6. The CDR3, as DNA: TGTGCCAGCAGCTTCCCGGGACTAGCGGGACTAAATGAGCAGTTCTTC. Translated, it gives CASSFPGLAGLNEQFF.